The 16 T cell receptor beta chains below come from one sample, sequenced in a study of T cells in Graves' hyperthyroidism and ophthalmopathy. RNA transcripts were the template for amplifying TCR beta CDR3 regions. The HTBI primer set drove a first-round RT-PCR of the TCR CDR3. Using its own MiXCR run on the multiplex PCR reads, TCRdb lists one record per CDR3 protein. The sample holds about 320,000 distinct CDR3 sequences; over 15% are singletons and the top ten take around a third. The material sequenced was blood. Receptors were obtained from a man aged 30 to 45 with Graves' hyperthyroidism.

In DNA form, the CDR3 reads TGTGCCAGTCAGGACAGAAATGGCTACACCTTC. Residues: CASQDRNGYTF. The chain uses TRBV6-1 and TRBJ1-2, with D maybe TRBD1 (6 bases). Germline V lookup: CDR1 MNHNS, CDR2 SASEGT. V gave up 9 bases and J gave up 6 bases, with 11 bases separating them. This CDR3 has 11 amino acids.

This clonotype came up many times. The chain carries TRBV5-1 and TRBJ2-5; 7 bases line up with TRBD1. V was clipped by 0 bases and J by 1 base; unmatched bases: 6. The germline gives CDR1 SGHRS, CDR2 YFSETQ. This CDR3 region has 16 residues. DNA of the CDR3: TGCGCCAGCAGCTTGGGGCTGACAGGGTCCCAAGAGACCCAGTACTTC. Protein sequence: CASSLGLTGSQETQYF.

The CDR3, as DNA: TGTGCCAGCAGCTTAGAAGGTCGGGAGTTCTTC. This sequence encodes CASSLEGREFF. J is TRBJ2-1 and V is TRBV7-8, with no clear D. Germline-derived CDR1 and CDR2 are SGHVS and FQNEAQ. The V and J ends lost 1 base and 14 bases respectively, with 9 bases between them. The CDR3 is 11 residues long.

This clonotype was detected ten times or more. V is TRBV11-3 and J is TRBJ2-1, with 7 bases matching TRBD2. CDR3 length equals 13 residues. V lost 8 bases, J lost 0 bases, and 1 base stayed unmatched. Per germline, CDR1 SGHNT and CDR2 YENEEA. As DNA, the CDR3 is TGTGCCAGCGGCGGGGGCTCCTACAATGAGCAGTTCTTC. Encoded protein: CASGGGSYNEQFF. Together with reference TRBV11-3 and TRBJ2-1, the CDR3 gives the full variable domain: EAGVVQSPRYKIIEKKQPVAFWCNPISGHNTLYWYLQNLGQGPELLIRYENEEAVDDSQLPKDRFSAERLKGVDSTLKIQPAELGDSAVYLCASGGGSYNEQFFGPGTRLTVL.

In this sample, this clonotype turned up many times. V and J are TRBV12-3 or TRBV12-4 and TRBJ1-2, with 8 nucleotides matching TRBD1. V shed 4 bases, J shed 8 bases, and the junction held 3 bases outside the gene matches. The length of the CDR3 is 12 residues. This CDR3 reads CASSSGGGGYTF. The CDR3 region has the DNA TGTGCCAGCAGTTCAGGGGGCGGCGGCTACACCTTC.

This clonotype was seen only a few times. V usage is TRBV6-1 and J usage is TRBJ1-1; TRBD1 might be the D (5 bases). Germline V gene lookup returns CDR1 MNHNS and CDR2 SASEGT. Trimming removed 8 bases at V and 7 bases at J, with 17 bases between. This CDR3 contains 13 residues. CDR3: CASFRFMGLEAFF. The CDR3 coding sequence is TGTGCCAGCTTTCGTTTTATGGGGCTTGAAGCTTTCTTT.

The chain recombines TRBV5-1 with TRBJ2-7; perhaps TRBD2 as D (5 bases). Germline CDR1 and CDR2: SGHRS and YFSETQ. Trimming removed 3 bases from V and 2 bases from J, with 24 bases in between. The CDR3 has 18 residues. CDR3 residues: CASSYPIDQNSGTYEQYF. The DNA for the CDR3 is TGCGCCAGCAGCTACCCTATTGATCAAAATTCCGGGACCTACGAGCAGTACTTC.

This clonotype was observed at least ten times. The J gene is TRBJ1-1, the V gene TRBV11-2, with D hard to call. With 4 bases removed from V and 4 bases from J, the gap between germline ends came to 13 bases. Germline values: CDR1 SGHAT, CDR2 FQNNGV. The CDR3 extends over 14 amino acids. The CDR3 DNA is TGTGCCAGCAGCTCCCCTCGGGGTTTCACTGAAGCTTTCTTT. Translated: CASSSPRGFTEAFF.

This chain uses TRBV19 with TRBJ2-1; TRBD1 or TRBD2 may be the D gene (6 bases each). In germline, CDR1 is LNHDA, CDR2 SQIVND (reference sequence). Trimming left V 7 bases short and J 9 bases short, with 19 bases between. The CDR3 runs 14 residues. The CDR3 DNA follows: TGTGCCAGTACTAAGTATCCGGGGGCAAGTGAGCAGTTCTTC. It is translated as CASTKYPGASEQFF.

The chain uses TRBV5-1 and TRBJ2-5; D assignment may be TRBD1 or TRBD2 (5 bases each). Trimming cost V 3 bases and J 5 bases, with 11 bases left between them. CDR1 and CDR2 from the germline V gene are SGHRS and YFSETQ. The length of the CDR3 is 13 residues. The CDR3 DNA follows: TGCGCCAGCAGCTCCTCGGGGACGGAGACCCAGTACTTC. Its protein is CASSSSGTETQYF. Variable domain in full (rest from reference TRBV5-1 and TRBJ2-5): KAGVTQTPRYLIKTRGQQVTLSCSPISGHRSVSWYQQTPGQGLQFLFEYFSETQRNKGNFPGRFSGRQFSNSRSEMNVSTLELGDSALYLCASSSSGTETQYFGPGTRLLVL.

In this sample, this clonotype turned up a few times. The chain recombines TRBV6-1 with TRBJ2-2; D unclear. Germline CDR1 reads MNHNS; CDR2 reads SASEGT. This CDR3 has 17 amino acids. V lost 7 bases and J 4 bases, leaving 22 bases between the germline ends. In nucleotides, the CDR3 is TGTGCCAGCACCACCTTCCCGAGGCAGAGAAGCACCGGGGAGCTGTTTTTT. This gives the protein CASTTFPRQRSTGELFF.

In this sample, this clonotype turned up many times. The rearrangement links TRBV11-2 to TRBJ2-1; perhaps TRBD1 as D (7 bases). V lost 4 bases to trimming and J lost 9 bases, with 16 bases between them. CDR3 length: 14 amino acids. Looked up from germline, CDR1 is SGHAT and CDR2 is FQNNGV. CDR3 amino acids: CASSSPEGASEQFF. The DNA for the CDR3 is TGTGCCAGCAGCTCCCCGGAGGGGGCGAGTGAGCAGTTCTTC.

The chain combines TRBV20-1 with TRBJ1-2; 7 nucleotides match TRBD1. The V and J ends lost 2 bases and 5 bases, in that order; junction bases with no gene match: 17. Germline V gives CDR1 DFQATT, CDR2 SNEGSKA (reference sequence). This CDR3 contains 17 residues. In nucleotides, the CDR3 is TGCAGTGCTAGAATCTCGGAAAGGGGGCTGCGTGGGTATGGCTACACCTTC. Translated: CSARISERGLRGYGYTF.

In its sample, this clonotype was seen many times. The chain recombines TRBV5-1 with TRBJ1-4; D unresolved. V was clipped by 0 bases and J by 0 bases, with 9 bases between them. This CDR3 has 16 amino acids. In germline, CDR1 is SGHRS, CDR2 YFSETQ. CDR3 residues: CASSLAGRTTNEKLFF. Here the CDR3 DNA reads TGCGCCAGCAGCTTGGCCGGGAGAACAACTAATGAAAAACTGTTTTTT.

This chain joins TRBV28 and TRBJ1-2; D perhaps matches TRBD1 (5 bases). The germline V gene has CDR1 MDHEN and CDR2 SYDVKM. The CDR3 is made up of 11 amino acids. The V gene lost 6 bases and the J gene lost 6 bases, with 8 bases spanning the gap. This CDR3 reads CASSTRDGYTF. Here the CDR3 DNA reads TGTGCCAGCAGCACCAGGGATGGCTACACCTTC.

V usage is TRBV6-1 and J usage is TRBJ1-1, with 7 bases that match TRBD1. This CDR3 is 14 amino acids long. Germline V gene data show CDR1 as MNHNS and CDR2 as SASEGT. Germline trimming cut 6 bases from V and 3 bases from J; bases unmatched to any gene: 7. The CDR3 is CASRGRGFHTEAFF. The CDR3 DNA follows: TGTGCCAGCAGAGGCAGGGGGTTTCACACTGAAGCTTTCTTT.